This T cell receptor beta chain was recorded in a study of Graves' ophthalmopathy and Graves' hyperthyroidism. Study in general: Stable hyperthyroidism referred to disease that showed no ophthalmopathy within 18 months of follow-up.

This clonotype was observed many times. Its antigen is unidentified. Points from the study as a whole: As the model predicted ophthalmopathy progression, it achieved a sensitivity of around 70% and a specificity of about 72%.

The sequenced template was RNA, covering the TCR beta CDR3 region. Amplification began with first-round RT-PCR using HTBI primers, then second-round multiplex PCR was performed. Using its own MiXCR run on the multiplex PCR reads, TCRdb lists one record per CDR3 protein. The sample lists about 600,000 distinct CDR3 sequences, approximately 35% occurring once. Excluded: other autoimmune disease, uncontrolled infection, pregnancy or lactation. V lost 4 bases and J lost 4; bases outside the gene matches: 13. Germline CDR1 is MGHDK and CDR2 is SYGVNS. This CDR3 has 17 residues. This clonotype was sampled from an adult man with Graves' hyperthyroidism. The sequenced sample consisted of peripheral blood or thyroid tissue (not recorded which). This sequence joins TRBV25-1 and TRBJ2-3; TRBD1 matches 8 bases. The CDR3 region has the DNA TGTGCCAGCAGTGTGTTTCAGGGGGCGCACGCGGCAGATACGCAGTATTTT. Its protein product is CASSVFQGAHAADTQYF.